Shown below are 22 T cell receptor beta chains from a single sample sequenced in a study of control samples from healthy donors and cancer patients. The assay was immunoSEQ multiplex PCR, and TCRdb's table has in-frame clones only and misses some. The sample includes more than 95,000 clones, more than 85% of them seen just once. The specimen sequenced was blood. The receptors were gathered from a man between 18 and 35 years old in good health.

The rearrangement links TRBV5-1 to TRBJ2-1, with a possible D match to TRBD2 (5 bases). In germline, CDR1 is SGHRS, CDR2 YFSETQ. This CDR3 has 16 residues. The V and J ends lost 1 base and 0 bases respectively, with 11 bases between them. The CDR3 spells CASSLLSGDSYNEQFF. The CDR3 DNA reads as TGCGCCAGCAGCTTGCTCTCCGGGGACTCCTACAATGAGCAGTTCTTC.

V and J are TRBV3-1 (or the pseudogene TRBV3-2) and TRBJ1-1, with D possibly matching TRBD1 (6 bases). Germline assignment: CDR1 LGHDT and CDR2 YNNKEL (reference sequence). CDR3 length equals 15 residues. Trimming shortened V by 2 bases and J by 1 base, and 11 bases separated the two germline ends. CDR3 sequence: CASSQSGTRNTEAFF. The CDR3 DNA follows: TGTGCCAGCAGCCAATCCGGGACACGGAACACTGAAGCTTTCTTT.

The chain carries TRBV5-1 and TRBJ1-2; TRBD1 aligns across 10 bases. The CDR3 is 16 amino acids. V dropped 5 bases and J dropped 5; count of bases not matched to a gene: 12. Germline assignment: CDR1 SGHRS and CDR2 YFSETQ. CDR3 DNA: TGCGCCAGCAGTCAAAAGTCGGGACAGGGGATATATGGCTACACCTTC. This codes for CASSQKSGQGIYGYTF.

This chain uses TRBV11-2 with TRBJ2-1; 8 bases match TRBD2. V lost 5 bases to trimming and J lost 5 bases; unmatched junction nucleotides: 17. Looked up from germline, CDR1 is SGHAT and CDR2 is FQNNGV. The CDR3 loop spans 18 amino acids. CDR3 region: CASSQVGYLAGEHNEQFF. The CDR3 nucleotides read TGTGCCAGCAGCCAAGTTGGGTATCTAGCGGGTGAACACAATGAGCAGTTCTTC.

The chain links TRBV5-6 to TRBJ2-2, with 7 bases that match TRBD1. The CDR3 totals 15 residues. Unmatched junction bases numbered 8, after V lost 5 bases and J lost 4 bases. Germline CDR1 reads SGHDT; CDR2 reads YYEEEE. The CDR3, as DNA: TGTGCCAGCAGTAGAGACAGGGTTGGCACCGGGGAGCTGTTTTTT. As protein: CASSRDRVGTGELFF.

V and J are TRBV19 and TRBJ2-2; no clear D. The germline V gene encodes CDR1 LNHDA and CDR2 SQIVND (reference sequence). Between the trimmed V and J ends, which lost 0 bases and 7 bases, there was a span of 18 bases. The CDR3 contains 17 residues. The CDR3 spells CASSIDRALGYFGELFF. Written as DNA, the CDR3 is TGTGCCAGTAGTATAGATCGGGCTCTGGGGTACTTCGGGGAGCTGTTTTTT.

The genes are TRBV6-5 and TRBJ1-1, with TRBD1 matching 8 bases. The CDR3 runs to 14 residues. With 2 bases clipped from V and 8 bases from J, the junction kept 7 bases outside the gene matches. CDR1 is MNHEY and CDR2 is SVGAGI in the germline V gene. CDR3 residues: CASSYAAGGREAFF. Here the CDR3 DNA reads TGTGCCAGCAGTTACGCTGCAGGGGGCAGAGAAGCTTTCTTT.

This clone was seen once. V gene TRBV13 combines with J gene TRBJ2-5; 11 bases fit TRBD1. The germline gives CDR1 PRHDT, CDR2 FYEKMQ (reference sequence). The V and J ends lost 0 bases and 5 bases, in that order; junction bases with no gene match: 5. The CDR3 has 16 amino acids. DNA for the CDR3: TGTGCCAGCAGCTTAGGCCGGACAGGGGGCGATGAGACCCAGTACTTC. Its translation: CASSLGRTGGDETQYF.

In this sample, this clone turned up a few times. The chain joins TRBV14 to TRBJ1-4; no clear D. Germline loops: CDR1 SGHDN, CDR2 FVKESK. The CDR3 has 17 amino acids. Trimming shortened V by 6 bases and J by 8 bases, and 25 bases separated the two germline ends. The chain's CDR3 is CASSPGGTAIIVEKLFF. The CDR3 DNA sequence: TGTGCCAGCAGTCCAGGTGGTACAGCCATTATCGTGGAAAAACTGTTTTTT.

This sequence joins TRBV18 and TRBJ1-2; no definite D call. The V end was cut by 2 bases, the J end by 0 bases, with 7 bases between. The CDR3 totals 14 residues. Germline V lookup: CDR1 KGHSH, CDR2 LQKENI. CDR3 region: CASSPGPANYGYTF. The CDR3, as DNA: TGTGCCAGCTCACCAGGACCCGCTAACTATGGCTACACCTTC.

V is TRBV2 and J is TRBJ1-5; 8 bases line up with TRBD1. The CDR3 runs to 14 residues. V gave up 11 bases and J gave up 4 bases; unmatched junction bases: 10. CDR1 is SNHLY and CDR2 is FYNNEI in the germline V gene. This CDR3 is CAGSGQGQNQPQHF. Written as DNA, the CDR3 is TGTGCCGGAAGTGGACAGGGCCAAAATCAGCCCCAGCATTTT. The complete variable domain, with remaining parts taken from reference TRBV2 and TRBJ1-5, reads EPEVTQTPSHQVTQMGQEVILRCVPISNHLYFYWYRQILGQKVEFLVSFYNNEISEKSEIFDDQFSVERPDGSNFTLKIRSTKLEDSAMYFCAGSGQGQNQPQHFGDGTRLSIL.

The chain links TRBV7-3 to TRBJ1-2; D gene uncertain. The V and J ends lost 4 bases and 5 bases respectively, with 20 bases between them. Germline V gives CDR1 SGHTA, CDR2 FQGTGA. This CDR3 is 16 amino acids long. CDR3 sequence reads: CASSSYGPTAPYGYTF. The DNA of the CDR3 is TGTGCCAGCAGCTCCTACGGACCCACGGCACCTTATGGCTACACCTTC.

This chain uses TRBV12-3 or TRBV12-4 with TRBJ2-5; the D gene is possibly TRBD2 (5 bases). The length of the CDR3 is 13 residues. Deletions cut 8 bases from V and 9 bases from J, with 19 bases between. The CDR3 coding sequence is TGTGCCAGCCTACAGAGGGCCCCCGGGGCCCAGTACTTC. This encodes CASLQRAPGAQYF.

This chain uses TRBV19 with TRBJ2-1; TRBD2 matches at 13 bases. V shed 3 bases and J 3 bases; nucleotides not matched to a gene: 2. Germline values: CDR1 LNHDA, CDR2 SQIVND (reference sequence). The CDR3 covers 16 residues. This CDR3 reads CASSMTSGGNYNEQFF. DNA of the CDR3: TGTGCCAGTAGTATGACTAGCGGGGGGAACTACAATGAGCAGTTCTTC.

V gene TRBV5-4 combines with J gene TRBJ2-7; 8 bases are a match to TRBD1. Trimming at V came to 4 bases and at J to 3 bases, leaving 12 bases not matched to a gene. The CDR3 consists of 16 residues. Germline lookup yields CDR1 SGHNT and CDR2 YYREEE (reference sequence). CDR3 nucleotides: TGTGCCAGCAGCCCGGCATACAGGACAGGGCGCTACGAGCAGTACTTC. It is translated as CASSPAYRTGRYEQYF. The whole variable domain, filled in from reference TRBV5-4 and TRBJ2-7, reads ETGVTQSPTHLIKTRGQQVTLRCSSQSGHNTVSWYQQALGQGPQFIFQYYREEENGRGNFPPRFSGLQFPNYSSELNVNALELDDSALYLCASSPAYRTGRYEQYFGPGTRLTVT.

This chain links TRBV20-1 with TRBJ1-4; D is perhaps TRBD1 (6 bases). Germline V gives CDR1 DFQATT, CDR2 SNEGSKA (reference sequence). The CDR3 is made up of 14 amino acids. Trimming removed 3 bases from V and 0 bases from J, with 8 bases in between. Here the CDR3 reads CSASGGPTNEKLFF. CDR3 bases: TGCAGTGCTAGTGGGGGGCCAACTAATGAAAAACTGTTTTTT.

The rearrangement uses TRBV7-8 and TRBJ1-1; unclear D gene. Germline CDR1 is SGHVS and CDR2 is FQNEAQ. This CDR3 is 15 amino acids long. Trimming took 0 bases from V and 5 from J, leaving 13 bases between them. The CDR3 sequence is CASSLATRERTEAFF. The CDR3 bases are TGTGCCAGCAGCTTAGCGACACGGGAAAGGACTGAAGCTTTCTTT.

The genes are TRBV9 and TRBJ1-6; D ambiguous. The CDR3 totals 14 residues. Per the germline V gene, CDR1 is SGDLS and CDR2 is YYNGEE. V was shortened by 2 bases and J by 11 bases, with 14 bases between the two germline ends. In DNA form, the CDR3 reads TGTGCCAGCAGCGTCGGACGGGAACTTACACCCCTCCACTTT. Its translation is CASSVGRELTPLHF.

This clone was observed a single time. The chain links TRBV30 to TRBJ2-1, with D tentatively TRBD1 (5 bases). The V gene's germline CDR1 is GTSNPN and CDR2 SVGIG (reference sequence). The CDR3 has 12 residues. Trimming removed 1 base from V and 6 bases from J, with 7 bases in between. The CDR3 protein is CAWSGQINEQFF. The CDR3 coding sequence is TGTGCCTGGAGTGGACAGATCAATGAGCAGTTCTTC.

The chain carries TRBV6-5 and TRBJ1-1; 10 positions agree with TRBD1. The CDR3 runs 14 residues. CDR1 is MNHEY and CDR2 is SVGAGI in the germline V gene. Germline trimming cut 5 bases from V and 1 base from J; bases unmatched to any gene: 1. The CDR3 DNA reads as TGTGCCAGCAGTCGGACAGGGGGGAACACTGAAGCTTTCTTT. Translation gives CASSRTGGNTEAFF.

The chain links TRBV10-3 to TRBJ1-1; TRBD1 aligns across 7 bases. Germline V gene lookup returns CDR1 ENHRY and CDR2 SYGVKD. This CDR3 comprises 16 residues. V lost 5 bases, J lost 4 bases, and 13 bases stayed unmatched. The CDR3 bases are TGTGCCATCAGTAATCGGCGGCGCAGGGGGAGCACTGAAGCTTTCTTT. This sequence encodes CAISNRRRRGSTEAFF.

This clone came up once. The V and J genes are TRBV6-6 and TRBJ1-1; D possibly corresponds to TRBD1 (5 bases). Germline V gene sequence: CDR1 MNHNY, CDR2 SVGAGI (reference sequence). V lost 2 bases and J lost 1, with 14 bases in between. The CDR3 totals 16 residues. The CDR3 here is CASSYAGRAQNTEAFF. CDR3 nucleotide sequence: TGTGCCAGCAGTTACGCGGGGCGAGCACAGAACACTGAAGCTTTCTTT.